The following is a TCR beta chain sequence with its context. Its antigen remains unidentified. The PCR was carried out with 60 Vbeta primers and 13 Jbeta primers. Generated by immunoSEQ multiplex PCR, the TCRdb table keeps only in-frame clones and is missing some. The sample holds 120,000 to 150,000 clones. Per the germline V gene, CDR1 is MGHDK and CDR2 is SYGVNS. The CDR3 sequence is 15 residues long. Trimming pared 1 base from V and 4 bases from J, leaving 14 bases between. The data derive from a study of cytomegalovirus exposure and HLA in healthy donors. Whole-study findings and limits: Later analysis identified a missense DCLRE1C variant that was linked to TCR beta V- and J-gene trimming.

The sequenced sample consisted of PBMCs. The chain is built from TRBV25-1 and TRBJ2-7, with a possible D match to TRBD1 (5 bases). This TCR was sampled from a man between 35 and 55 years old in good health and CMV-seronegative. The CDR3 region is CASSESEGVGYEQYF. The CDR3 nucleotides read TGTGCCAGCAGTGAATCTGAAGGGGTTGGGTACGAGCAGTACTTC.